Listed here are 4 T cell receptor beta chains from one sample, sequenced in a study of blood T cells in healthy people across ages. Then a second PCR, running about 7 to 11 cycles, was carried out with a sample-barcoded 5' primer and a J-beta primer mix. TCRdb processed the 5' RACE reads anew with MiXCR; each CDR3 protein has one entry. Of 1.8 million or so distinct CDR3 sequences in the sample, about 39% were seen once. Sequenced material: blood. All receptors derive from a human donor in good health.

CDR3 region: CASSQVYGGVQYF. In DNA form, the CDR3 reads TGTGCCAGCAGCCAAGTCTATGGGGGCGTGCAGTATTTT. The chain joins TRBV14 to TRBJ2-3, with a weak D call TRBD1 (6 bases). The germline V gene has CDR1 SGHDN and CDR2 FVKESK. The CDR3 loop spans 13 amino acids. Trimming pared 1 base from V and 11 bases from J, leaving 13 bases between.

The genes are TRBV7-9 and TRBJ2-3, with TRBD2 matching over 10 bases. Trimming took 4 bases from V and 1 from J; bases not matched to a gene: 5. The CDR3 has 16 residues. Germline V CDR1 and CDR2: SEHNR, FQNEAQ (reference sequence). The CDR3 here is CASSSSGGARTDTQYF. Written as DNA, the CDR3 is TGTGCCAGCAGCTCGAGCGGGGGGGCGCGCACAGATACGCAGTATTTT.

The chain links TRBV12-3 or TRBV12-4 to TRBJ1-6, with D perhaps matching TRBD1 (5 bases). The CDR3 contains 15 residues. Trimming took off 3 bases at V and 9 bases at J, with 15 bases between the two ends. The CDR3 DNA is TGTGCCAGCAGTTTTGGTCAGGGCCCCTTTTCACCCCTCCACTTT. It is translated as CASSFGQGPFSPLHF.

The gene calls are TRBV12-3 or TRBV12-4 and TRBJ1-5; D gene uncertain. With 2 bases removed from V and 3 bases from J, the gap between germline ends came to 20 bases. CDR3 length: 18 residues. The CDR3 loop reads CASSLYPTVLTLNQPQHF. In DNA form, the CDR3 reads TGTGCCAGCAGTTTATACCCGACGGTACTTACTCTCAATCAGCCCCAGCATTTT.